A selection of T cell receptor beta chains follows, all from one sample in a study of cytomegalovirus exposure and HLA in healthy donors. Assay used: immunoSEQ multiplex PCR; TCRdb lists only in-frame clones, some missing. The sample lists around 270,000 clones, around 80% occurring once. Sequencing was done on a sample of PBMCs. These receptors originate from a girl aged 2 to 9 in good health and CMV-seronegative. CDR3s include the opening cysteine and the closing phenylalanine or tryptophan. The order of the fields is clone size, J gene, D gene, V gene, CDR3 protein, CDR3 DNA. The D gene is left open where the match is weak. Clone size appears in some rows only: once, few, many, or a class for an expanded clone.

NA TRBJ1-2 TRBD1 TRBV9 CASSVEAGGWYGYTF TGTGCCAGCAGCGTAGAGGCAGGGGGTTGGTATGGCTACACCTTC
NA TRBJ1-1 NA TRBV29-1 CSVEMGDTDTEAFF TGCAGCGTTGAAATGGGCGATACGGATACTGAAGCTTTCTTT
NA TRBJ2-7 TRBD2 TRBV18 CASSRGLAAHYEQYF TGTGCCAGCTCACGAGGTCTAGCGGCCCACTACGAGCAGTACTTC
NA TRBJ2-7 TRBD2 TRBV6-5 CASSPQGLAGQEQYF TGTGCCAGCAGTCCCCAGGGACTAGCGGGACAAGAGCAGTACTTC
NA TRBJ1-6 TRBD1 TRBV27 CASSLGQGVYNSPLHF TGTGCCAGCAGTTTAGGACAGGGAGTTTATAATTCACCCCTCCACTTT
NA TRBJ1-6 NA TRBV6-5 CASRSGGAGNSPLHF TGTGCCAGCAGGAGCGGAGGGGCGGGAAATTCACCCCTCCACTTT
NA TRBJ1-2 NA TRBV5-4 CASSLGPTNYGYTF TGTGCCAGCAGCTTGGGGCCCACTAACTATGGCTACACCTTC
NA TRBJ2-2 NA TRBV7-3 CASSPAHSPNTGELFF TGTGCCAGCAGCCCTGCCCACAGCCCGAACACCGGGGAGCTGTTTTTT
NA TRBJ2-1 NA TRBV30 CASRGLARSNEQFF TGTGCCTCGCGAGGCCTAGCGCGAAGCAATGAGCAGTTCTTC
NA TRBJ1-2 NA TRBV9 CASSPDPGARNYGYTF TGTGCCAGCAGCCCCGATCCGGGAGCCAGGAACTATGGCTACACCTTC
few TRBJ2-7 NA TRBV11-2 CASSLVLNFQGEQYF TGTGCCAGCAGCTTAGTTTTGAATTTTCAGGGGGAGCAGTACTTC
NA TRBJ1-1 NA TRBV6-5 CASSYSFSDLNTEAFF TGTGCCAGCAGTTACTCGTTCAGTGACTTGAACACTGAAGCTTTCTTT
NA TRBJ2-2 TRBD2 TRBV19 CATSRAGGLTGELFF TGTGCCACCAGCAGAGCGGGAGGGTTGACCGGGGAGCTGTTTTTT
NA TRBJ2-7 TRBD1 TRBV6-5 CASSYSQGANEQYF TGTGCCAGCAGTTACTCGCAGGGGGCGAACGAGCAGTACTTC
NA TRBJ2-1 NA TRBV5-4 CASSLRERRYNEQFF TGTGCCAGCAGCTTGAGGGAGCGGAGATACAATGAGCAGTTCTTC
NA TRBJ1-3 NA TRBV9 CASSDTSGPGNTIYF TGTGCCAGCAGCGATACAAGCGGGCCTGGAAACACCATATATTTT
NA TRBJ1-2 TRBD1 TRBV9 CASSPRTGYGYTF TGTGCCAGCAGCCCCCGGACAGGGTATGGCTACACCTTC
NA TRBJ2-7 TRBD2 TRBV28 CASSLGGRDHEQYF TGTGCCAGCAGTTTGGGCGGGAGAGACCACGAGCAGTACTTC
NA TRBJ1-1 NA TRBV30 CAWIAGQSTEAFF TGTGCCTGGATCGCAGGGCAGAGCACTGAAGCTTTCTTT
NA TRBJ1-2 TRBD1 TRBV5-1 CASSPQAGTDVNYGYTF TGCGCCAGCAGCCCTCAAGCCGGGACAGATGTTAACTATGGCTACACCTTC
NA TRBJ1-2 NA TRBV5-1 CASSLVRTERGYGYTF TGCGCCAGCAGCTTGGTCAGGACAGAGAGGGGCTATGGCTACACCTTC
NA TRBJ2-2 TRBD2 TRBV10-3 CAIRGLAGPWDTGELFF TGTGCCATCAGGGGACTAGCGGGCCCCTGGGACACCGGGGAGCTGTTTTTT
NA TRBJ2-7 TRBD2 TRBV28 CASSPKGWVELLPGGYEQYF TGTGCCAGCAGTCCTAAGGGATGGGTCGAACTCTTACCGGGGGGCTACGAGCAGTACTTC
NA TRBJ2-2 NA TRBV7-6 CASSLGRGDTGELFF TGTGCCAGCAGCTTAGGCAGGGGGGACACCGGGGAGCTGTTTTTT
NA TRBJ2-3 TRBD2 TRBV5-1 CASSPPLVLAGGQTDTQYF TGCGCCAGCAGCCCTCCGCTGGTGCTAGCGGGGGGGCAGACAGATACGCAGTATTTT
few TRBJ1-1 TRBD1 TRBV28 CASRLTGGTEAFF TGTGCCAGCAGACTTACAGGGGGCACTGAAGCTTTCTTT
NA TRBJ1-2 NA TRBV28 CASGDIRTANYGYTF TGTGCCAGCGGGGACATCCGGACAGCGAACTATGGCTACACCTTC
NA TRBJ1-6 NA TRBV28 CASMRWSSPLHF TGTGCCAGCATGAGGTGGTCTTCACCCCTCCACTTT
once TRBJ1-2 NA TRBV28 CATGAILNYGYTF TGTGCCACCGGAGCCATACTTAACTATGGCTACACCTTC